These 8 T cell receptor beta chains share one sample of origin, sequenced in a study of cytomegalovirus exposure and HLA in healthy donors. The protocol was immunoSEQ multiplex PCR, while the TCRdb copy is restricted to in-frame clones and leaves out a portion. This table has around 300,000 clones, approximately 86% appearing once. The sequenced material came from PBMCs. The receptor set was obtained from a woman aged 18 to 35 in good health and CMV-seronegative.

The CDR3 sequence is CASSHRLAGEDEQYF. The CDR3 coding sequence is TGTGCCAGCAGCCATCGACTAGCGGGGGAAGACGAGCAGTACTTC. The rearrangement uses TRBV7-2 and TRBJ2-7; 12 bases agree with TRBD2. The CDR3 covers 15 residues. The ends lost 5 bases at V and 5 bases at J; junction bases unmatched: 7. From germline, CDR1 is SGHTA and CDR2 FQGNSA.

The rearrangement joins TRBV9 to TRBJ1-2; 8 bases are a match to TRBD1. The V and J ends lost 1 base and 8 bases, in that order; junction bases with no gene match: 4. CDR1 is SGDLS and CDR2 is YYNGEE in the germline V gene. The CDR3 contains 13 residues. The CDR3 bases are TGTGCCAGCAGCGTATCGACAGGGGTGGGCTACACCTTC. It encodes CASSVSTGVGYTF.

This clone was found a few times. This chain connects TRBV19 to TRBJ2-2; TRBD1 matches at 7 bases. V lost 5 bases to trimming and J lost 8 bases; unmatched junction nucleotides: 5. CDR3 length equals 13 residues. The germline V gene encodes CDR1 LNHDA and CDR2 SQIVND (reference sequence). DNA for the CDR3: TGTGCCAGTAGTTTAAGACAGGGAGGGGAGCTGTTTTTT. Its translation is CASSLRQGGELFF.

The chain recombines TRBV5-1 with TRBJ2-1; D might be TRBD2 (5 bases). Germline CDR1 and CDR2: SGHRS and YFSETQ. V lost 7 bases, J lost 4 bases, and 18 bases lay in between. This CDR3 is built from 15 residues. CDR3 loop: CASRLPGGSYNEQFF. CDR3 bases: TGCGCCAGCCGTCTTCCGGGCGGGTCTTACAATGAGCAGTTCTTC.

The chain combines TRBV6-5 with TRBJ1-1; perhaps TRBD1 as D (6 bases). The germline V gene encodes CDR1 MNHEY and CDR2 SVGAGI. CDR3 length: 15 residues. Trimming removed 2 bases at V and 2 bases at J, with 12 bases between. The CDR3 protein is CASSYGAGANTEAFF. The CDR3 bases are TGTGCCAGCAGTTACGGGGCAGGGGCTAACACTGAAGCTTTCTTT.

The chain uses TRBV18 and TRBJ2-3; perhaps TRBD1 as D (5 bases). This CDR3 has 15 residues. Germline CDR1 and CDR2: KGHSH and LQKENI. V lost 6 bases and J 5 bases, leaving 18 bases between the germline ends. CDR3 protein: CASSTGRGDIDTQYF. CDR3 DNA sequence: TGTGCCAGCTCTACAGGACGAGGCGACATAGATACGCAGTATTTT.

V is TRBV28 and J is TRBJ1-1; D remains unclear. Germline-derived CDR1 and CDR2 are MDHEN and SYDVKM. This CDR3 contains 11 residues. Deletions cut 6 bases from V and 4 bases from J, with 6 bases between. CDR3 sequence: CASSPSTEAFF. The CDR3 DNA reads as TGTGCCAGCAGCCCTTCCACTGAAGCTTTCTTT.

This rearrangement joins TRBV19 to TRBJ2-5; D is undetermined. Germline values: CDR1 LNHDA, CDR2 SQIVND (reference sequence). The CDR3 spans 11 residues. V lost 5 bases and J 4 bases, leaving 5 bases between the germline ends. Written as DNA, the CDR3 is TGTGCCAGTAGTCTCGGAGAGACCCAGTACTTC. As protein: CASSLGETQYF.